This T cell receptor beta chain is drawn from a study of cytomegalovirus exposure and HLA in healthy donors. Points from the study as a whole: Exclusion applied to some V segments, including TRBV6-2 and TRBV6-3, as they were indistinguishable. Available immune exposure information covered CMV serostatus only. In a later analysis, the majority of CMV-associated beta chains seemingly showed HLA restriction. A later look showed TCR association rates differing by HLA locus, highest for DRB1 and lowest for HLA-C.

This clone was seen only a few times. Its antigen is undetermined. A multiplex PCR was run with 60 Vbeta primers and 13 Jbeta primers. Generated by immunoSEQ multiplex PCR, the TCRdb table keeps only in-frame clones and is missing some. The sample has under 150,000 clones; around 71% are singletons. Germline CDR1 and CDR2: SGHTA and FQGNSA. This CDR3 spans 16 amino acids. Trimming took 1 base from V and 0 from J, leaving 10 bases between them. This receptor was taken from a woman aged 55-75 years in good health and CMV-seropositive. The sequencing input was PBMCs. The chain combines TRBV7-2 with TRBJ1-3; D is possibly TRBD1 (5 bases). The CDR3 loop is CASSLVGGGSGNTIYF. Written as DNA, the CDR3 is TGTGCCAGCAGCTTAGTAGGCGGGGGCTCTGGAAACACCATATATTTT. Supplemented by reference TRBV7-2 and TRBJ1-3, the full variable domain reads GAGVSQSPSNKVTEKGKDVELRCDPISGHTALYWYRQSLGQGLEFLIYFQGNSAPDKSGLPSDRFSAERTGGSVSTLTIQRTQQEDSAVYLCASSLVGGGSGNTIYFGEGSWLTVV.